This T cell receptor beta chain comes out of a study of blood T cell repertoires in COVID-19. Per the original data handling: It was from reference gene primer amplification that nucleated cell counts were estimated. Profiled with immunoSEQ multiplex PCR; TCRdb holds only in-frame clones, not every one. The V and J calls and clone size are taken from that table; D and trimming were inferred from the DNA. The data hold 130,000 or so clones, with about 86% observed a single time. The V end was cut by 0 bases, the J end by 3 bases, with 15 bases between. The CDR3 contains 16 residues. The germline CDR1 and CDR2 sequences are SGDLS and YYNGEE.

The material sequenced was peripheral blood. This sequence joins TRBV9 and TRBJ1-1, with D possibly being TRBD1 (6 bases). The sequence was collected from a woman aged 55-69 years with acute or convalescent COVID-19. As DNA, the CDR3 is TGTGCCAGCAGCGTAGCCTCACAGGGTGGGGACACTGAAGCTTTCTTT. It codes for CASSVASQGGDTEAFF.